Listed below are T cell receptor beta chains from one sample, sequenced in a study of shared clonotypes between healthy human individuals. Data came from immunoSEQ multiplex PCR; TCRdb stores just in-frame clones and leaves some out. The sample holds more than 2 million clones; around 95% are singletons and the top ten take 0.1% to 0.15%. Sequencing input: naive CD4+ T cells sorted from blood. The receptors stem from a man aged 18-30 years in good health. The CDR3 runs from the conserved cysteine through the conserved F or W. The D gene is left open where the match is weak. Clone size is stated in some rows and not others, as once, few, many or a class when expanded.

>11|.|TRBV28|.|TRBJ2-7
CASSPRYEQYF
TGTGCCAGCAGTCCCCGCTACGAGCAGTACTTC
>13|.|TRBV6-4|TRBD1|TRBJ1-2
CASSSGQRYGYTF
TGTGCCAGCAGCTCGGGACAGCGATATGGCTACACCTTC
>16|once|TRBV2|TRBD2|TRBJ2-1
CASSGRGTSGSSEQFF
TGTGCCAGCAGTGGACGCGGGACTAGCGGGTCCAGTGAGCAGTTCTTC
>15|.|TRBV7-2|TRBD1|TRBJ1-4
CASSLQGGTNEKLFF
TGTGCCAGCAGCTTGCAGGGGGGTACTAATGAAAAACTGTTTTTT
>14|.|TRBV27|.|TRBJ2-7
CASSSPGPSYEQYF
TGTGCCAGCAGTTCCCCAGGGCCCTCCTACGAGCAGTACTTC
>13|.|TRBV2|TRBD1|TRBJ1-2
CASRAGTGNGYTF
TGTGCCAGCAGAGCCGGGACAGGGAATGGCTACACCTTC
>12|.|TRBV9|.|TRBJ1-2
CASSVEGGGYTF
TGTGCCAGCAGCGTAGAGGGAGGTGGCTACACCTTC
>14|.|TRBV30|TRBD1|TRBJ1-4
CAWNRGRTNEKLFF
TGTGCCTGGAACAGGGGGCGGACTAATGAAAAACTGTTTTTT
>15|.|TRBV5-6|.|TRBJ1-2
CASSLAAGSYYGYTF
TGTGCCAGCAGCTTGGCCGCAGGCTCCTACTATGGCTACACCTTC
>15|.|TRBV7-2|TRBD1|TRBJ2-5
CASSFDRVRSETQYF
TGTGCCAGCAGCTTCGACAGGGTACGATCCGAGACCCAGTACTTC
>15|.|TRBV30|.|TRBJ1-6
CAWKVGHSYNSPLHF
TGTGCCTGGAAAGTAGGTCACTCCTATAATTCACCCCTCCACTTT
>11|.|TRBV6-5|.|TRBJ1-1
CASTSPTEAFF
TGTGCCAGCACCTCCCCCACTGAAGCTTTCTTT
>13|.|TRBV27|.|TRBJ2-5
CASSLRGLETQYF
TGTGCCAGCAGTTTAAGGGGTCTGGAGACCCAGTACTTC
>14|.|TRBV18|TRBD1|TRBJ1-4
CASSPDRANEKLFF
TGTGCCAGCTCACCTGACAGGGCTAATGAAAAACTGTTTTTT
>13|.|TRBV5-6|.|TRBJ2-1
CASSFRGGNEQFF
TGTGCCAGCAGTTTCAGGGGTGGGAATGAGCAGTTCTTC
>16|.|TRBV18|.|TRBJ2-1
CANSPWWRSSYNEQFF
TGTGCCAACTCCCCCTGGTGGAGGAGCTCCTACAATGAGCAGTTCTTC
>14|.|TRBV9|TRBD1|TRBJ1-5
CASSAGQTNQPQHF
TGTGCCAGCAGCGCGGGACAGACCAATCAGCCCCAGCATTTT
>19|.|TRBV11-3|TRBD2|TRBJ2-7
CASSLGPRTGGPSDYEQYF
TGTGCCAGCAGCTTAGGGCCTAGGACGGGAGGCCCGTCGGACTACGAGCAGTACTTC
>15|once|TRBV7-6|TRBD1|TRBJ2-3
CASSLALTGTDTQYF
TGTGCCAGCAGCTTAGCTTTGACAGGGACAGATACGCAGTATTTT
>14|.|TRBV10-3|.|TRBJ1-6
CAISPRKDNSPLHF
TGTGCCATCAGTCCAAGGAAGGATAATTCACCCCTCCACTTT
>15|.|TRBV5-1|TRBD1|TRBJ2-1
CASSLVEQGTSEQFF
TGCGCCAGCAGCTTGGTGGAACAGGGGACGAGTGAGCAGTTCTTC
>15|.|TRBV4-1|TRBD1|TRBJ2-7
CASSQMGQGSYEQYF
TGCGCCAGCAGCCAAATGGGACAGGGGAGCTACGAGCAGTACTTC